A selection of T cell receptor beta chains follows, all from one sample in a study of CD4 T cells in lung cancer. Their cognate antigens are unknown. The data were produced by immunoSEQ multiplex PCR, yet TCRdb's version contains in-frame clones alone and is incomplete. Here the sample table reports 49 clones. The material sequenced was a CD4+ T cell line or clone grown in culture. The receptors stem from a human donor with non-small cell lung cancer. Some clones in this sample may be carry-over from other donors' samples. CDR3s include the opening cysteine and the closing phenylalanine or tryptophan. A D gene is named only where the DNA matches it firmly. Not all rows give a size; the values are once, few, many and, for expanded clones, a class.

J gene,clone size,V gene,D gene,CDR3 DNA,CDR3 protein
TRBJ2-2,-,TRBV2,-,TGTGCCAGCAGCGTGTCCACCGGGGAGCTGGTTTTT,CASSVSTGELVF
TRBJ2-7,-,TRBV6-6,-,TGTGCCAGCGGGCGGGATATCAAGCAGTACTTC,CASGRDIKQYF
TRBJ2-7,-,TRBV11-1,TRBD2,TGTGCCAGCAGCTCGCCTATTAGCGGGTCCTACGAGCAGTACTTC,CASSSPISGSYEQYF
TRBJ2-1,-,TRBV7-9,-,TGTGCCAGCAGCCCAGGCCCTAGTGGAGACAATGAGCGGTTCTTC,CASSPGPSGDNERFF
TRBJ2-3,-,TRBV28,-,TGTGCCAGCAGTTTTCGGGTCGAAGACACAGATACGCAGTATTTT,CASSFRVEDTDTQYF
TRBJ1-1,-,TRBV19,TRBD1,TGTGCCAGTAGTTTAACCGGGACAGGGGGGACTGAAGCTTTCTTT,CASSLTGTGGTEAFF
TRBJ2-3,-,TRBV2,-,TGTGCCAGCAGTTCAGGGCTCAGCACAGATACGCAGTATTTT,CASSSGLSTDTQYF
TRBJ2-3,-,TRBV4-2,TRBD2,TGTGCCAGCAGCCAGGCTGGGACTAGCGTATTCACAGATACGCAGTATTTT,CASSQAGTSVFTDTQYF
TRBJ1-1,few,TRBV20-1,-,TGCAGTGCTGCACGAGCTTTCTTT,CSAARAFF
TRBJ2-2,once,TRBV2,-,TGTGCCAGCAGCGTGTCCACCGGGGAGCTGTTTTTT,CASSVSTGELFF
TRBJ2-7,-,TRBV27,-,TGTGCCAGCAGTCAGGACGGCCCCTCCTACGAGCAGTACTTC,CASSQDGPSYEQYF
TRBJ2-5,few,TRBV30,-,TGTGCCTGGAGTCCCGATACGGTGACCCAGTACTTC,CAWSPDTVTQYF
TRBJ1-2,-,TRBV6-5,-,TGTGCCAGCAGTTACACGACGGGGGGAGTGGGCTATGGCTACACCTTC,CASSYTTGGVGYGYTF
TRBJ2-3,-,TRBV6-4,TRBD1,TGTGCCAGCAGTGCATCGGGACAGGGAACCACAGATACGCAGTATTTT,CASSASGQGTTDTQYF
TRBJ2-3,-,TRBV11-3,TRBD2,TGTGCCAGCAGCCCCTTTTACGCGGGAGCAGATACGCAGTATTTT,CASSPFYAGADTQYF
TRBJ1-2,-,TRBV29-1,-,TGCAGCGTAGGACCCTGGAGAGCCAGCATTTATGGCTACACCTTC,CSVGPWRASIYGYTF
TRBJ2-7,-,TRBV27,-,TGTGCCAGCAGTTACGGTAGCGGATCCTACGAGCAGTACTTC,CASSYGSGSYEQYF
TRBJ1-4,few,TRBV7-9,TRBD1,TGTGCCAGCAGCTTAGGAGGACAGGGGCATAATGAAAAACTGTTTTTT,CASSLGGQGHNEKLFF